In its sample, the clone carrying this T cell receptor (beta chain) was seen a few times. The antigen is unknown. The data derive from a study of regulatory T cells in long-lasting Graves disease. Study outcomes and limitations: With persistent disease, TRBV28, TRBJ1-2 and TRBJ2-5 were the favored segments. Peripheral blood alone, not thyroid tissue, underwent study. Lower TCR diversity was seen in persistent Graves' patients than in newly diagnosed ones.

Researchers made TCR beta libraries by using iRepertoire HTBI primers and running Arm-PCR on CDR3 regions. TCRdb reanalysed the multiplex PCR reads using MiXCR and keeps one entry per CDR3 protein. The top ten hold roughly 41% of the sample, which has about 660,000 distinct CDR3 sequences, about 32% seen once. Regarding time point: persistent/refractory GD, antithyroid drugs over 5 years with positive TRAb. With RNA extracted from PBMCs as input, the TCR library was made. EDTA tubes collected around 10 milliliters of peripheral blood. Trimming cost V 4 bases and J 3 bases, with 10 bases left between them. This CDR3 spans 13 amino acids.

This TCR derives from a female donor with Graves disease. The V and J genes are TRBV12-3 or TRBV12-4 and TRBJ2-7, with D unclear. Source: peripheral blood mononuclear cells (PBMCs), taken when the disease was refractory, from a patient treated with antithyroid drugs. The CDR3 nucleotides read TGTGCCAGCAGTTCTCACAGCTACTACGAGCAGTACTTC. This translates into CASSSHSYYEQYF.